A selection of T cell receptor beta chains follows, all from one sample in a study of T cells after yellow fever vaccination. MiXCR, run by TCRdb on the 5' RACE reads, gives a single entry per CDR3 protein. This table has about 74,000 distinct CDR3 sequences, approximately 7.7% appearing once. The source was CD8+ T cells sorted from PBMCs, collected 5 to 6 days after the first yellow fever vaccination. The origin of the receptors is a man aged 18-30 years who received the YFV17D yellow fever vaccine. Both conserved end residues are part of each CDR3. D genes are given only for firm matches. Rows may omit the clone size; those that give it use once, few, many or a size class.

v_call	clone_size	j_call	d_call	cdr3_nt	cdr3_aa
TRBV5-1	many	TRBJ2-1	.	TGCGCCAGCAGCTTGACCGAGAATGAGCAGTTCTTC	CASSLTENEQFF
TRBV28	.	TRBJ2-3	.	TGTGCCAGCAGTTTTCAGGGAGCGGTCACAGATACGCAGTATTTT	CASSFQGAVTDTQYF
TRBV5-6	.	TRBJ2-1	.	TGTGCCATCGGCTCCGAGGGACGGCACAATGAGCAGTTCTTC	CAIGSEGRHNEQFF
TRBV5-6	few	TRBJ1-2	.	TGTGCCAGCAGCTTGTTGGTCCCAGTTGGCTACACCTTC	CASSLLVPVGYTF
TRBV9	.	TRBJ1-2	.	TGTGCCAGCAGCGTATCCCGATTCTATGGCTACACCTTC	CASSVSRFYGYTF
TRBV28	many	TRBJ2-1	.	TGTGCCAGCAGTTTCGGACCCCTCGGCAATGAGCAGTTCTTC	CASSFGPLGNEQFF
TRBV7-9	.	TRBJ2-1	TRBD2	TGTGCCGCAGCCGGCGCGGGGGAATACAATGAGCAGTTCTTC	CAAAGAGEYNEQFF
TRBV5-4	.	TRBJ2-7	.	TGTGCCAGCAGCTATACAGGGTTGTCCTACGAGCAGTACTTC	CASSYTGLSYEQYF
TRBV6-5	many	TRBJ2-5	.	TGTGCCAGCAGTTACTCGATTCCAGCGGGCGTCTCAACGGAGACCCAGTACTTC	CASSYSIPAGVSTETQYF
TRBV27	few	TRBJ2-2	.	TGTGCCAGCAGTTTAAAGGGGACGAGACTCGCCGGGGAGCTGTTTTTT	CASSLKGTRLAGELFF
TRBV12-3/TRBV12-4	many	TRBJ2-2	.	TGTGCCAGCAGTTTAGGGTCCAACACCGGGGAGCTGTTTTTT	CASSLGSNTGELFF
TRBV4-2	few	TRBJ2-2	.	TGTGCCAGCAGCCAAGATGCAACGAACACCGGGGAGCTGTTTTTT	CASSQDATNTGELFF
TRBV11-2	many	TRBJ2-2	.	TGTGCCAAGGCGGGGTCGAACACCGGGGAGCTGTTTTTT	CAKAGSNTGELFF
TRBV7-9	many	TRBJ1-5	.	TGTGCCAGCAGCTCCCGGGATACTAACAATCAGCCCCAGCATTTT	CASSSRDTNNQPQHF
TRBV12-3/TRBV12-4	.	TRBJ2-5	TRBD2	TGTGCCAGCAGTTCCTTCCCGGGACTAGAGGTGGAGACCCAGTACTTC	CASSSFPGLEVETQYF
TRBV12-3/TRBV12-4	many	TRBJ1-3	.	TGTGCCAGCAGAGCCCCAGGGACTCTTGCCGGAAACACCATATATTTT	CASRAPGTLAGNTIYF
TRBV5-5	few	TRBJ2-1	TRBD2	TGTGCCAGCAGCTTGGTATCTAGCGGGGGGTCGAATGAGCAGTTCTTC	CASSLVSSGGSNEQFF
TRBV20-1	few	TRBJ2-6	.	TGCAGTGCTAGGGGGGGTTCATACTCTGGGGCCAACGTCCTGACTTTC	CSARGGSYSGANVLTF
TRBV5-5	.	TRBJ1-5	.	TGTGCCAGCAGCAACAGGGCCGATAGCAGTCAGCCCCAGCATTTT	CASSNRADSSQPQHF
TRBV2	many	TRBJ2-7	TRBD1	TGTGCCAGCGGGGGACAGAACTACGAGCAGTACTTC	CASGGQNYEQYF
TRBV15	many	TRBJ2-7	TRBD2	TGTGCCACCAGCAGAGCACGGGGGGCCTACGAGCAGTACTTC	CATSRARGAYEQYF
TRBV6-5	.	TRBJ1-5	.	TGTGCCAGCAGTTACTCGGATGGCAATCAGCCCCAGCATTTT	CASSYSDGNQPQHF
TRBV7-2	.	TRBJ1-1	.	TGTGCCAGCAGATTAACAGGGTTTAAGAACACTGAAGCTTTCTTT	CASRLTGFKNTEAFF
TRBV7-2	.	TRBJ1-1	.	TGTGCCAGCAGCCTTCCGGGGGGGAACACTGAAGCTTTCTTT	CASSLPGGNTEAFF
TRBV19	.	TRBJ2-6	TRBD1	TGTGCCGTATCTGACAGGGCTGGGGCCAACGTCCTGACTTTC	CAVSDRAGANVLTF
TRBV30	many	TRBJ1-5	TRBD1	TGTGCCTTTTCTCCGGGACAGGTTAGCAATCAGCCCCAGCATTTT	CAFSPGQVSNQPQHF
TRBV7-3	.	TRBJ2-6	TRBD1	TGTGCCAGCAGCAAGGACAGGGCCTCTGGGGCCAACGTCCTGACTTTC	CASSKDRASGANVLTF
TRBV28	many	TRBJ2-1	TRBD2	TGTGCCAGCAGTTATAGCGGGGGGCCGGGAGAGCAGTTCTTC	CASSYSGGPGEQFF
TRBV12-3/TRBV12-4	many	TRBJ1-2	TRBD1	TGTGCCAGCAGTCACGGACAGGGTGGCTATGGCTACACCTTC	CASSHGQGGYGYTF
TRBV5-1	few	TRBJ1-6	.	TGCGCCAGCAGCTTGCGGGCTGGTAATTCACCCCTCCACTTT	CASSLRAGNSPLHF
TRBV7-3	.	TRBJ2-3	.	TGTGCCAGCAGCTTCGAGGGCACAGATACGCAGTATTTT	CASSFEGTDTQYF
TRBV6-1	.	TRBJ2-3	.	TGTGCCAGCAGTGACCGGGGGAGCACAGATACGCAGTATTTT	CASSDRGSTDTQYF
TRBV4-3	many	TRBJ1-2	.	TGCGCCAGCAGCCAAGAGTCCTCCTGGGGCTACACCTTC	CASSQESSWGYTF
TRBV12-5	.	TRBJ2-3	.	TGTGCTAGTGCGAACGGGATAATTCGTTATAAGGATACGCAGTATTTT	CASANGIIRYKDTQYF
TRBV6-1	many	TRBJ2-7	TRBD2	TGTGCCAGCAGTCCAACTAGCGGGGGTAACGAGCAGTACTTC	CASSPTSGGNEQYF
TRBV13	many	TRBJ2-7	.	TGTGCCAGCAGCTTATCGTTCCGGGGAACAGACGAGCAGTACTTC	CASSLSFRGTDEQYF
TRBV15	.	TRBJ1-5	.	TGTGCCACCAGCAGGTCGGTGATCTATAGCAATCAGCCCCAGCATTTT	CATSRSVIYSNQPQHF
TRBV29-1	few	TRBJ2-3	TRBD1	TGCAGCGTTGCGGGACAGGGGGTGCCAACTAGCACAGATACGCAGTATTTT	CSVAGQGVPTSTDTQYF
TRBV11-2	few	TRBJ2-2	.	TGTGCCAGCAGCACCCCCGGGGAGCTGTTTTTT	CASSTPGELFF
TRBV4-3	few	TRBJ1-2	.	TGCGCCAGCAGCCAAGACTTAAACAGAAACTATGGCTACACCTTC	CASSQDLNRNYGYTF
TRBV10-3	few	TRBJ2-1	TRBD2	TGTGCCAAATCTAGCGGGGGGGACAATGAGCAGTTCTTC	CAKSSGGDNEQFF